These 3 T cell receptor beta chains were all obtained from the same sample, sequenced in a study of cytomegalovirus exposure and HLA in healthy donors (dated by TCRdb to about 2017). Libraries were built with the immunoSEQ multiplex PCR assay. For the multiplex PCR, a mixture combining 60 forward primers for TCR Vbeta segments and 13 reverse primers for TCR Jbeta segments was used. TCRdb mirrors the immuneACCESS table, restricted to in-frame sequences. Some clones are absent from its copies; in checked studies, under half trace to an unresolved V gene, and the reason for the others is unknown. This sample has approximately 160,000 clones in its table, and approximately 86% of those were observed once. The leading ten clones occupy approximately 1.5% of the sample. Sequences were obtained from PBMCs. The receptor set was obtained from a male donor in good health and CMV-seronegative.

The V and J genes are TRBV5-4 and TRBJ2-7, with 10 bases fitting TRBD2. The V and J ends lost 1 base and 2 bases, in that order; junction bases with no gene match: 3. CDR3 length: 15 amino acids. Germline V gene data show CDR1 as SGHNT and CDR2 as YYREEE (reference sequence). CDR3 nucleotide sequence: TGTGCCAGCAGCTTGAGGACTAGCGGAACCTACGAGCAGTACTTC. This gives the protein CASSLRTSGTYEQYF.

The chain is built from TRBV5-6 and TRBJ1-2; TRBD1 agrees at 10 bases. This CDR3 spans 16 amino acids. V lost 3 bases to trimming and J lost 8 bases; unmatched junction nucleotides: 13. Germline CDR1 reads SGHDT; CDR2 reads YYEEEE. DNA of the CDR3: TGTGCCAGCAGCTCGGGACAGGGGAGTGGACGAGCCGGCTACACCTTC. As protein: CASSSGQGSGRAGYTF.

The chain joins TRBV2 to TRBJ2-7, with a tentative D call TRBD2 (6 bases). The CDR3 has 14 amino acids. Deletions cut 6 bases from V and 2 bases from J, with 14 bases between. Germline CDR1 reads SNHLY; CDR2 reads FYNNEI. CDR3 residues: CASSMGLTTYEQYF. In nucleotides, the CDR3 is TGTGCCAGCAGCATGGGACTGACAACCTACGAGCAGTACTTC.